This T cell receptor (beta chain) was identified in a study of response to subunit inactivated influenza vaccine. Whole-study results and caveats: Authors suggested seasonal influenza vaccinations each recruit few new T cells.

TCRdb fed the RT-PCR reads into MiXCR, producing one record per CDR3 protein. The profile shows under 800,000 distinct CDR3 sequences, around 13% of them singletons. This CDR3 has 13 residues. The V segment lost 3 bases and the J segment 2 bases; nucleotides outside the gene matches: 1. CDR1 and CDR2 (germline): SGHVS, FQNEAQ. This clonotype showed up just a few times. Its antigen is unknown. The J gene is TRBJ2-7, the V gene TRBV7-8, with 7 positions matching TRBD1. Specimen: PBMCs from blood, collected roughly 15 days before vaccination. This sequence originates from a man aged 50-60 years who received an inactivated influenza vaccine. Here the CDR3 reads CASSFDRAYEQYF. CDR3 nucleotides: TGTGCCAGCAGCTTCGACAGGGCCTACGAGCAGTACTTC.